These 22 T cell receptor beta chains share one sample of origin, sequenced in a study of blood T cell repertoires in COVID-19. Sequencing was performed with immunoSEQ multiplex PCR; in TCRdb, only in-frame clones are kept and a portion is missing. Of around 180,000 clones detected, approximately 86% appear once; the ten largest clones hold 2.5% to 3.5%. Sequencing was done on a sample of peripheral blood. Receptor source: a woman aged 30 to 39 with active or convalescent COVID-19.

This clone was seen once. The chain is built from TRBV19 and TRBJ2-1; the D is unclear. The length of the CDR3 is 13 residues. Germline V gene data show CDR1 as LNHDA and CDR2 as SQIVND (reference sequence). Trimming removed 5 bases at V and 0 bases at J, with 5 bases between. CDR3 protein: CASSSFSYNEQFF. DNA of the CDR3: TGTGCCAGTAGTTCCTTCTCCTACAATGAGCAGTTCTTC.

The rearrangement joins TRBV24-1 to TRBJ2-7; D may be TRBD2 (6 bases). The CDR3 is 13 residues long. CDR1 is KGHDR, CDR2 SFDVKD, per germline. Trimming left V 4 bases short and J 2 bases short, with 8 bases between. CDR3 sequence: CATSETGAYEQYF. CDR3 DNA: TGTGCCACCAGTGAAACGGGGGCCTACGAGCAGTACTTC.

J is TRBJ2-5 and V is TRBV7-9; D is perhaps TRBD2 (5 bases). In germline, CDR1 is SEHNR, CDR2 FQNEAQ (reference sequence). CDR3 length equals 14 residues. Trimming stripped 6 bases from V and 3 bases from J, with 14 bases between. The CDR3 loop is CASRASGLKETQYF. The CDR3, as DNA: TGTGCCAGCAGAGCGAGCGGACTCAAAGAGACCCAGTACTTC. Combining the CDR3 with reference TRBV7-9 and TRBJ2-5 gives the whole variable domain DTGVSQNPRHKITKRGQNVTFRCDPISEHNRLYWYRQTLGQGPEFLTYFQNEAQLEKSRLLSDRFSAERPKGSFSTLEIQRTEQGDSAMYLCASRASGLKETQYFGPGTRLLVL.

The chain joins TRBV10-2 to TRBJ2-7; 7 nucleotides line up with TRBD2. The CDR3 is 16 residues long. Germline CDR1 and CDR2: WSHSY and SAAADI. V shed 8 bases and J 3 bases; nucleotides not matched to a gene: 16. In nucleotides, the CDR3 is TGCGCCAGCCGTGGGGGGGGGTTGTCCCACAACTACGAGCAGTACTTC. Amino acid sequence: CASRGGGLSHNYEQYF.

This clone is a singleton in its sample. This chain uses TRBV27 with TRBJ1-4, with a possible D match to TRBD1 (5 bases). Looked up from germline, CDR1 is MNHEY and CDR2 is SMNVEV (reference sequence). The CDR3 is 17 residues long. Trimming shortened V by 5 bases and J by 8 bases, and 24 bases separated the two germline ends. CDR3 residues: CASSHIPTGGGLEKLFF. The CDR3 bases are TGTGCCAGCAGTCACATCCCCACGGGGGGGGGTTTGGAAAAACTGTTTTTT.

The rearrangement joins TRBV6-6 to TRBJ2-7, with 7 nucleotides matching TRBD2. Germline V gives CDR1 MNHNY, CDR2 SVGAGI (reference sequence). The J segment lost 0 bases and the V segment lost 4 bases, leaving 3 bases of the junction unmatched. The CDR3 has 14 residues. The CDR3 nucleotides read TGTGCCAGCAGTTTCCAGCGGGACTCCTACGAGCAGTACTTC. Translating it yields CASSFQRDSYEQYF.

The V gene is TRBV2, the J gene TRBJ2-3, with TRBD2 identical over 7 bases. The CDR3 spans 15 residues. Per the germline V gene, CDR1 is SNHLY and CDR2 is FYNNEI. The V and J ends lost 4 bases and 2 bases, in that order; junction bases with no gene match: 6. The CDR3 nucleotides read TGTGCCAGCAGTGGCCGCGGGAGTCCCACAGATACGCAGTATTTT. Its protein product is CASSGRGSPTDTQYF.

The chain recombines TRBV7-8 with TRBJ1-5; D is perhaps TRBD1 (5 bases). There are 15 residues in the CDR3. Germline loops: CDR1 SGHVS, CDR2 FQNEAQ. V lost 2 bases to trimming and J lost 7 bases, with 15 bases between them. The chain's CDR3 is CASSLSAGQGQPQHF. The CDR3 DNA sequence: TGTGCCAGCAGCTTATCCGCAGGGCAGGGCCAGCCCCAGCATTTT.

J is TRBJ1-1 and V is TRBV5-1; D perhaps matches TRBD1 (6 bases). Germline CDR1 reads SGHRS; CDR2 reads YFSETQ. V was shortened by 3 bases and J by 3 bases, with 15 bases between the two germline ends. The CDR3 is 15 amino acids. The CDR3 loop reads CASSSRGFEDTEAFF. Written as DNA, the CDR3 is TGCGCCAGCAGCTCCAGGGGATTCGAGGACACTGAAGCTTTCTTT.

There are a few counts of this clone. The rearrangement uses TRBV4-2 and TRBJ2-2; weak D call: TRBD2 (6 bases). The germline CDR1 and CDR2 sequences are LGHNA and YNFKEQ. The CDR3 spans 18 residues. V dropped 4 bases and J dropped 2 bases, with 20 bases sitting between them. The DNA for the CDR3 is TGTGCCAGCAGCCGGCAGACTAGACGACCGGGTAACACCGGGGAGCTGTTTTTT. The encoded protein is CASSRQTRRPGNTGELFF.

V usage is TRBV7-2 and J usage is TRBJ1-2, with D perhaps TRBD1 (5 bases). Germline CDR1 reads SGHTA; CDR2 reads FQGNSA. The CDR3 length is 15 residues. The germline V and J ends were trimmed by 1 base and 1 base, with 10 bases remaining between them. CDR3: CASSLEDKVNYGYTF. The CDR3, as DNA: TGTGCCAGCAGCTTAGAGGACAAGGTTAACTATGGCTACACCTTC. Drawing the rest from reference TRBV7-2 and TRBJ1-2, the complete variable domain is GAGVSQSPSNKVTEKGKDVELRCDPISGHTALYWYRQSLGQGLEFLIYFQGNSAPDKSGLPSDRFSAERTGGSVSTLTIQRTQQEDSAVYLCASSLEDKVNYGYTFGSGTRLTVV.

This chain joins TRBV10-3 and TRBJ2-7, with 9 bases identical to TRBD1. The CDR3 sequence is 13 residues long. The V segment lost 10 bases and the J segment 1 base; nucleotides outside the gene matches: 5. The germline V gene has CDR1 ENHRY and CDR2 SYGVKD. The CDR3 coding sequence is TGTGCCAGCACCGGGACAGGGTCCTACGAGCAGTACTTC. This gives the protein CASTGTGSYEQYF.

This clone showed up just once. The chain employs TRBV19 and TRBJ1-2; the D is unclear. The CDR3 loop spans 15 amino acids. Germline CDR1 is LNHDA and CDR2 is SQIVND (reference sequence). Between the trimmed V and J ends, which lost 7 bases and 0 bases, there was a span of 15 bases. The CDR3 spells CASTLGVRTNYGYTF. In nucleotides, the CDR3 is TGTGCCAGTACCCTGGGTGTCAGGACTAACTATGGCTACACCTTC.

To note about this clone: Distinct nucleotide sequences in the sample also encode this CDR3. The chain uses TRBV9 and TRBJ1-1; weak D call: TRBD1 (5 bases). This CDR3 is 15 amino acids long. Looked up from germline, CDR1 is SGDLS and CDR2 is YYNGEE. V gave up 0 bases and J gave up 2 bases, with 11 bases separating them. The CDR3 nucleotides are TGTGCCAGCAGCGTAGAAGGGGCGCTAAACACTGAAGCTTTCTTT. As protein: CASSVEGALNTEAFF.

This clone was detected once. The chain uses TRBV18 and TRBJ2-7; the D gene is possibly TRBD2 (5 bases). In germline, CDR1 is KGHSH, CDR2 LQKENI. Deletions cut 10 bases from V and 0 bases from J, with 25 bases between. The CDR3 totals 17 residues. The CDR3 coding sequence is TGTGCCACTCAATTGGCTGTGGGTGAGGGAGTCTCCTACGAGCAGTACTTC. Its translation: CATQLAVGEGVSYEQYF.

CDR3 nucleotides: TGCGCCAGCAGCCAAGGGCACAGGGATGGAGTTCAAGCTTTCTTT. It encodes CASSQGHRDGVQAFF. The gene calls are TRBV4-1 and TRBJ1-1; tentatively, D is TRBD1 (6 bases). Germline values: CDR1 MGHRA, CDR2 YSYEKL. The CDR3 consists of 15 residues. The V end lost 1 base, the J end lost 9 bases, and 18 bases lay between the germline ends.

The rearrangement uses TRBV7-9 and TRBJ2-7; TRBD1 aligns across 12 bases. This CDR3 contains 12 residues. Germline V CDR1 and CDR2: SEHNR, FQNEAQ (reference sequence). The V gene end was trimmed by 4 bases and the J gene end by 12 bases; junction bases not matched to a gene: 4. CDR3 amino acids: CASSWDRGPRYF. The CDR3 DNA sequence: TGTGCCAGCAGCTGGGACAGGGGGCCAAGGTACTTC.

The genes are TRBV30 and TRBJ1-1, with D maybe TRBD1 (5 bases). The germline V and J ends were trimmed by 5 bases and 5 bases, with 9 bases remaining between them. The germline V gene encodes CDR1 GTSNPN and CDR2 SVGIG (reference sequence). This CDR3 has 11 amino acids. CDR3 sequence: CAWDGGTEAFF. The DNA of the CDR3 is TGTGCCTGGGACGGGGGGACTGAAGCTTTCTTT. Full variable domain (outside the CDR3, taken from reference TRBV30 and TRBJ1-1): SQTIHQWPATLVQPVGSPLSLECTVEGTSNPNLYWYRQAAGRGLQLLFYSVGIGQISSEVPQNLSASRPQDRQFILSSKKLLLSDSGFYLCAWDGGTEAFFGQGTRLTVV.

This sequence joins TRBV6-5 and TRBJ2-2; possibly TRBD2 for D (6 bases). V shed 3 bases and J shed 4 bases, with 15 bases lying between them. The germline gives CDR1 MNHEY, CDR2 SVGAGI. The CDR3 spans 16 residues. This CDR3 is CASSYGSGGPTGELFF. CDR3 bases: TGTGCCAGCAGTTATGGTAGCGGAGGGCCCACCGGGGAGCTGTTTTTT.

The V call is TRBV7-6, the J call TRBJ2-1, with 8 nucleotides matching TRBD2. The CDR3 has 16 residues. V was clipped by 4 bases and J by 2 bases; unmatched bases: 7. The germline V gene has CDR1 SGHVS and CDR2 FNYEAQ. CDR3 protein: CASSSPTGGAYNEQFF. The CDR3 DNA is TGTGCCAGCAGCTCCCCTACGGGGGGGGCCTACAATGAGCAGTTCTTC.

This clone appeared a single time. The chain carries TRBV3-1 (or the pseudogene TRBV3-2) and TRBJ2-7; no reliable D call. V was trimmed by 4 bases and J by 5 bases, leaving 18 bases between them. Per the germline V gene, CDR1 is LGHDT and CDR2 is YNNKEL (reference sequence). CDR3 length: 15 amino acids. This CDR3 is CASSRARFNPDEQYF. The CDR3 region has the DNA TGTGCCAGCAGCCGCGCGAGATTCAACCCCGACGAGCAGTACTTC.

With regard to this clone: The sample has other DNA sequences that encode this CDR3 too. The chain joins TRBV6-5 to TRBJ2-6; TRBD1 might be the D (6 bases). The CDR3 spans 15 residues. Germline CDR1 is MNHEY and CDR2 is SVGAGI. V lost 5 bases and J lost 4, with 12 bases in between. The CDR3 protein is CASSKQGTGANVLTF. DNA of the CDR3: TGTGCCAGCAGTAAACAGGGAACCGGGGCCAACGTCCTGACTTTC.